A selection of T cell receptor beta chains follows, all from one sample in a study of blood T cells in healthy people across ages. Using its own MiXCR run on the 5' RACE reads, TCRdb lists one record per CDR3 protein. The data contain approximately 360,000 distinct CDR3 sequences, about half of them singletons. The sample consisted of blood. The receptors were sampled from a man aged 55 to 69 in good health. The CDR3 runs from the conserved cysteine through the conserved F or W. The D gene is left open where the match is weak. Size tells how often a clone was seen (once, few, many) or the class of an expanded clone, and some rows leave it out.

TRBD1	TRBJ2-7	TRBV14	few	TGTGCCAGCAGCCAAGTCGACAGGGCAAACGAGCAGTACTTC	CASSQVDRANEQYF
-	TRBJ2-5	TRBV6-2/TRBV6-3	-	TGTGCCAGCAGTTACTCGGGTTCCGGGGAGACCCAGTACTTC	CASSYSGSGETQYF
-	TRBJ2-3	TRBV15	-	TGTGCCACCAGCAGAGATCTCCGGGATACGCAGTATTTT	CATSRDLRDTQYF
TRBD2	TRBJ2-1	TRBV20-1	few	TGCAGTGCTAGAGCTAGCGGGGGGGTGGGTGAGCAGTTCTTC	CSARASGGVGEQFF
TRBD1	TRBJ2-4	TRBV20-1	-	TGCAGTGCCGGGACAGGGGGCATTCAGTACTTC	CSAGTGGIQYF
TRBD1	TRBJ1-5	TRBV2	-	TGTGCCAGCGGCCGGGACAGCGGGTTTGATCAGCCCCAGCATTTT	CASGRDSGFDQPQHF
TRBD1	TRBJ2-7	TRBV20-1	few	TGCAGTGCCCAGGGGGAAAACTACGAGCAGTACTTC	CSAQGENYEQYF
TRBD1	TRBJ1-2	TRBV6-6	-	TGTGCCATCCCGGGACAGATCTATGGCTACACCTTC	CAIPGQIYGYTF
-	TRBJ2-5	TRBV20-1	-	TGCAGTGCTAGAGTCTCGGGAGAGACCCAGTACTTC	CSARVSGETQYF
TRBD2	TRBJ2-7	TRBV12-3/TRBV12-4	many	TGTGCCAGCAGTTTTTTTCTAGCGGGAGTCGGCGAGCAGTACTTC	CASSFFLAGVGEQYF
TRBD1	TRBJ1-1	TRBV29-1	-	TGCAGCGTGCCACAGGGGGCGGTCACTGAAGCTTTCTTT	CSVPQGAVTEAFF
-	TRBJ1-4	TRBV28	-	TGTGCCAGCAGTTTCCGGCTGTCACAGGCGAATGAAAAACTGTTTTTT	CASSFRLSQANEKLFF
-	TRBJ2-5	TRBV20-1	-	TGCAGTGCTCCCCCAACCCGGACTGTCTACAATGAGCAGTACTTC	CSAPPTRTVYNEQYF
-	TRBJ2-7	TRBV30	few	TGTGCCTCCAGGGCCTCCTACGAGCAGTACTTC	CASRASYEQYF
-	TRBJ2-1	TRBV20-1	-	TGCAGTGCCCCGGGGAGAATCCTTTCCCGAGAGCAGTTCTTC	CSAPGRILSREQFF
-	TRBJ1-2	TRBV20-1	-	TGCAGTGCTAGTTATTATGGCTACACCTTC	CSASYYGYTF
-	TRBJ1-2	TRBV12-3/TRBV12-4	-	TGTGCCAGCAGTAGGGAGAGGTACACCTTC	CASSRERYTF
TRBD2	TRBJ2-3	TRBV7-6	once	TGTGCCAGCAGCTTAAGAGTACGGGGTAGCGGGAGGCCCACAGATACGCAGTATTTT	CASSLRVRGSGRPTDTQYF
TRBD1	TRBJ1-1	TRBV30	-	TGTGCCTGGAACTTTAGACAGGGGTCTGAAGCTTTCTTT	CAWNFRQGSEAFF
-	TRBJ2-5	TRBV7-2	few	TGTGCCAGCAGCTTCCGGGGTAGCGGAGACGGGGAGACCCAGTACTTC	CASSFRGSGDGETQYF
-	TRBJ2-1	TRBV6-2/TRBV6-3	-	TGTGCCAGCAGCCCCGGGGGACCCTCCTGGTTCTTC	CASSPGGPSWFF
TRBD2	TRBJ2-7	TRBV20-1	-	TGCAGTGCTAGGCCTAGCGGTAACAATGAGCAGTACTTC	CSARPSGNNEQYF
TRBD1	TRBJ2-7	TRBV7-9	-	TGTGCCAGCACCGTCAGGGACAGGGTGTACGAGCAGTACTTC	CASTVRDRVYEQYF
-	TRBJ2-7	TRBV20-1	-	TGCAGTGCTAGAGATCGCACTCTCTACGAGCAGTACTTC	CSARDRTLYEQYF
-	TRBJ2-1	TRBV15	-	TGTGCCACCAGCCCTAGGTCCAATGAGCAGTTCTTC	CATSPRSNEQFF
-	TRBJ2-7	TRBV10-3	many	TGTGCCATCAGTGAAAGGGGGGTGAGGGACGAGCAGTACTTC	CAISERGVRDEQYF
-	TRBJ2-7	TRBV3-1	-	TGTGCCAGCAGCCAGGAGTTCGAGCGGGTCCAGTCCTACGAGCAGTACTTC	CASSQEFERVQSYEQYF
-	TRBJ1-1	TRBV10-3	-	TGTGCCATCAGATCTGGAGGGGAAGGGGGCACTGAAGCTTTCTTT	CAIRSGGEGGTEAFF
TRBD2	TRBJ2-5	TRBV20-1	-	TGCAGTGCTAGAGATTGGACTAGCGGGAGGGCCGGTGCGGGTTCGGAGACCCAGTACTTC	CSARDWTSGRAGAGSETQYF
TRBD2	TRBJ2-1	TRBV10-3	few	TGTGCCATCAGTGACCAGCGGGGTGGTGGAGAGCAGTTCTTC	CAISDQRGGGEQFF
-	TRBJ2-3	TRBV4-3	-	TGCGCCAGCAGCCATGGCTCGCCGGGGGGCACAGATACGCAGTATTTT	CASSHGSPGGTDTQYF